Each of the 10 T cell receptor beta chains below was sequenced from the same sample in a study of T-cell memory formation after mild COVID-19. TCRdb used MiXCR to reprocess the 5' RACE reads, holding one entry per CDR3 protein. The sample holds 350,000 to 400,000 distinct CDR3 sequences, approximately 14% seen once. The sequencing sample was made of PBMCs or a T cell subset sorted from them (not recorded which). These receptors were taken from a man younger than 35 who had mild COVID-19 (a few samples of this study predate the infection). Cell type and time point are not known.

Only a few counts were recorded for this clonotype. This chain links TRBV4-2 with TRBJ2-3; 8 bases agree with TRBD1. J gave up 4 bases and V 4 bases, and 16 bases lay outside the gene matches. Looked up from germline, CDR1 is LGHNA and CDR2 is YNFKEQ. This CDR3 contains 18 residues. CDR3 bases: TGTGCCAGCAGCCCGGTCACCGAGGGCAGGGGGCGGGCAGATACGCAGTATTTT. Its translation is CASSPVTEGRGRADTQYF.

This clonotype was found many times. V usage is TRBV14 and J usage is TRBJ2-5; 7 bases map to TRBD2. V lost 6 bases to trimming and J lost 3 bases; unmatched junction nucleotides: 10. Germline loops: CDR1 SGHDN, CDR2 FVKESK. The CDR3 is made up of 15 amino acids. The DNA of the CDR3 is TGTGCCAGCAGTCGTTTCCACGGGAGGAAAGAGACCCAGTACTTC. Its protein is CASSRFHGRKETQYF.

The V and J genes are TRBV4-1 and TRBJ2-5, with 7 bases matching TRBD2. The CDR3 is 14 residues long. Germline V lookup: CDR1 MGHRA, CDR2 YSYEKL. The J segment lost 5 bases and the V segment lost 1 base, leaving 4 bases of the junction unmatched. CDR3 protein: CASSQVGGRETQYF. Here the CDR3 DNA reads TGCGCCAGCAGCCAAGTGGGAGGGAGGGAGACCCAGTACTTC.

The V and J genes are TRBV20-1 and TRBJ2-6; 8 bases are shared with TRBD1. The CDR3 runs to 17 residues. The germline CDR1 and CDR2 sequences are DFQATT and SNEGSKA (reference sequence). V lost 2 bases, J lost 4 bases, and 10 bases stayed unmatched. DNA for the CDR3: TGCAGTGCTAGATGGGACAGGCGAACTGCGGGGGCCAACGTCCTGACTTTC. Its translation is CSARWDRRTAGANVLTF.

This clonotype was counted ten times or more. The chain links TRBV7-2 to TRBJ2-6; possibly TRBD2 for D (5 bases). The V end was cut by 1 base, the J end by 0 bases, with 13 bases between. Germline V gene lookup returns CDR1 SGHTA and CDR2 FQGNSA. The CDR3 spans 18 residues. The CDR3 protein is CASSLVPGGNSGANVLTF. CDR3 nucleotides: TGTGCCAGCAGCTTAGTCCCAGGAGGAAACTCTGGGGCCAACGTCCTGACTTTC.

This clonotype was observed a handful of times. J is TRBJ2-3 and V is TRBV11-2; D gene ambiguous. The V end was cut by 1 base, the J end by 2 bases, with 4 bases between. CDR3 size: 13 residues. CDR1 is SGHAT and CDR2 is FQNNGV in the germline V gene. The CDR3 DNA reads as TGTGCCAGCAGCTTAGGCAACACAGATACGCAGTATTTT. It encodes CASSLGNTDTQYF.

The chain has TRBV7-2 and TRBJ1-5; D is perhaps TRBD1 (6 bases). This CDR3 has 14 amino acids. The germline CDR1 and CDR2 sequences are SGHTA and FQGNSA. The germline V and J ends were trimmed by 5 bases and 5 bases, with 13 bases remaining between them. This chain's CDR3 is CASSLGQLYQPQHF. CDR3 sequence (DNA): TGTGCCAGCAGCCTAGGACAGTTATATCAGCCCCAGCATTTT.

The genes are TRBV20-1 and TRBJ2-7; 10 bases agree with TRBD1. Germline lookup yields CDR1 DFQATT and CDR2 SNEGSKA (reference sequence). There are 15 residues in the CDR3. V lost 6 bases and J lost 2; bases outside the gene matches: 10. The CDR3 bases are TGCAGTGCCCCTCTCGGGACAGGGGTTGCCTACGAGCAGTACTTC. Translated: CSAPLGTGVAYEQYF.

This clonotype occurred many times. The V and J genes are TRBV12-3 or TRBV12-4 and TRBJ2-1; D tentatively reads TRBD1 or TRBD2 (5 bases each). This CDR3 has 13 amino acids. Trimming took off 3 bases at V and 8 bases at J, with 11 bases between the two ends. CDR3 coding DNA: TGTGCCAGCAGTTTCAGAGGGGTGGATGAGCAGTTCTTC. This gives the protein CASSFRGVDEQFF.

In this sample, this clonotype turned up a few times. V gene TRBV12-3 or TRBV12-4 combines with J gene TRBJ2-1, with D perhaps TRBD1 (5 bases). This CDR3 has 15 amino acids. Trimming stripped 3 bases from V and 7 bases from J, with 16 bases between. The CDR3 region has the DNA TGTGCCAGCAGTTTGTCTGGGGCGCGATGGAATGAGCAGTTCTTC. The encoded protein is CASSLSGARWNEQFF.